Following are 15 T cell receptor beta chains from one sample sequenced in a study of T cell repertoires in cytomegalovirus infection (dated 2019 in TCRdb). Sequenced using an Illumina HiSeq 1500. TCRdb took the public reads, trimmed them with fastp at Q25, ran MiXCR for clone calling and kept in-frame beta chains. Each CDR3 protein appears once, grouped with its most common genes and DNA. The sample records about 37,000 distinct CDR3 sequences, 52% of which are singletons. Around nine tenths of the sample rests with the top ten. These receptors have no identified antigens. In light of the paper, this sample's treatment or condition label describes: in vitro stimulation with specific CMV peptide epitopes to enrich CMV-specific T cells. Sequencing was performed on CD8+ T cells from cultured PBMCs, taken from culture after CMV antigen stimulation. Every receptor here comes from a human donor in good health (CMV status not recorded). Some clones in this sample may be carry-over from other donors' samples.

CDR3 residues: CASSSGLAGNTGELFF. In DNA form, the CDR3 reads TGTGCCAGCAGCTCGGGACTAGCGGGTAACACCGGGGAGCTGTTTTTT. The V and J genes are TRBV7-6 and TRBJ2-2; the match to TRBD2 covers 12 bases. The germline CDR1 and CDR2 sequences are SGHVS and FNYEAQ. The CDR3 consists of 16 residues. Trimming removed 4 bases from V and 2 bases from J; junction bases left unmatched: 2.

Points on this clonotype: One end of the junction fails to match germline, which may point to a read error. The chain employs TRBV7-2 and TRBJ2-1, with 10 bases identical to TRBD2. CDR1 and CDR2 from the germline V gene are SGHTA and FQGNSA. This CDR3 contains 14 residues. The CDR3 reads CASSLAGVGDEQFF. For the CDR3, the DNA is TGTGCCAGCAGCCTAGCGGGAGTAGGGGATGAGCAGTTCTTC.

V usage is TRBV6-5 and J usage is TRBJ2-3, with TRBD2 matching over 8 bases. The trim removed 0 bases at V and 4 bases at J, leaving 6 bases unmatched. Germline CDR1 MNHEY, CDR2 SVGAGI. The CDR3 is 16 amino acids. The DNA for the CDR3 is TGTGCCAGCAGTTACTCTAAGCGGGAGCTCGCAGATACGCAGTATTTT. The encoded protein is CASSYSKRELADTQYF.

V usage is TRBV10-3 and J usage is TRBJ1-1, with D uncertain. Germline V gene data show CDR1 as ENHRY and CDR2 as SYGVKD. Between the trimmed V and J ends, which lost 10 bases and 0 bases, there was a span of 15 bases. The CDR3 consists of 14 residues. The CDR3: CATSDAYMNTEAFF. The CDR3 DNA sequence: TGTGCCACCTCTGATGCTTACATGAACACTGAAGCTTTCTTT.

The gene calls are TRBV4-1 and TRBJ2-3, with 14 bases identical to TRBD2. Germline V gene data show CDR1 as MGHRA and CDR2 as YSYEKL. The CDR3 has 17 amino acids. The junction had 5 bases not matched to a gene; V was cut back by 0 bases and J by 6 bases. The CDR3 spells CASSQEGLAGGPDTQYF. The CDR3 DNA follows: TGCGCCAGCAGCCAAGAAGGACTAGCGGGAGGTCCGGATACGCAGTATTTT.

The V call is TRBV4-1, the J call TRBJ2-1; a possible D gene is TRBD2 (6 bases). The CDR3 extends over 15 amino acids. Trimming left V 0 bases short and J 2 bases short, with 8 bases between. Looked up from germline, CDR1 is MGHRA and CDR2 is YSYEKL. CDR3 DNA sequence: TGCGCCAGCAGCCAAGAAGGACTACCCTACAATGAGCAGTTCTTC. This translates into CASSQEGLPYNEQFF.

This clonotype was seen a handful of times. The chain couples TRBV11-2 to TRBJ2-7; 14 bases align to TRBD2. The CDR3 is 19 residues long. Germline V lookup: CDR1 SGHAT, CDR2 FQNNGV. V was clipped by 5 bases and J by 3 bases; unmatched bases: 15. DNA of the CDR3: TGTGCCAGCAGCCTATGGACTAGCGGGAGGCCCTTGGTCCACTACGAGCAGTACTTC. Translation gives CASSLWTSGRPLVHYEQYF. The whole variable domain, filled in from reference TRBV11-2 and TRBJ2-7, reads EAGVAQSPRYKIIEKRQSVAFWCNPISGHATLYWYQQILGQGPKLLIQFQNNGVVDDSQLPKDRFSAERLKGVDSTLKIQPAKLEDSAVYLCASSLWTSGRPLVHYEQYFGPGTRLTVT.

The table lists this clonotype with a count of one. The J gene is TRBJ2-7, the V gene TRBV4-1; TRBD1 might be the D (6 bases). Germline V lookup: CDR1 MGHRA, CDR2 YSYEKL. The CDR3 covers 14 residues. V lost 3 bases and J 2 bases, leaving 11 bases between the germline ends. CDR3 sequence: CASSHGPGAYEQYF. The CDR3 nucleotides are TGCGCCAGCAGCCACGGGCCAGGGGCCTACGAGCAGTACTTC.

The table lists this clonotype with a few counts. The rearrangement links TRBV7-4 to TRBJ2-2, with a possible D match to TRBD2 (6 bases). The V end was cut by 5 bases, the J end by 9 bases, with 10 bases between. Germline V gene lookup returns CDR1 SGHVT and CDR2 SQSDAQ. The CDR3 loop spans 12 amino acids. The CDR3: CASSPAGRELFF. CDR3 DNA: TGTGCCAGCAGCCCCGCGGGGCGGGAGCTGTTTTTT.

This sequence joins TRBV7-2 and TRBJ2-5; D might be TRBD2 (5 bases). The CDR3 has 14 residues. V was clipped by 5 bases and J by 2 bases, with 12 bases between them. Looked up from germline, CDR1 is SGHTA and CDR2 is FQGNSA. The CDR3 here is CASSPDSPQETQYF. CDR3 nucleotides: TGTGCCAGCAGCCCGGACTCACCGCAAGAGACCCAGTACTTC.

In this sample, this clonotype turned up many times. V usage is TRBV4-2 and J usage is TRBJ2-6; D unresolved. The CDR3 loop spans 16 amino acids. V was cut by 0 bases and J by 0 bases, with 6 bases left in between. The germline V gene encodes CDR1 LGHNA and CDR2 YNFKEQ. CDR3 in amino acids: CASSQERISGANVLTF. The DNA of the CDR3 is TGTGCCAGCAGCCAAGAACGGATCTCTGGGGCCAACGTCCTGACTTTC.

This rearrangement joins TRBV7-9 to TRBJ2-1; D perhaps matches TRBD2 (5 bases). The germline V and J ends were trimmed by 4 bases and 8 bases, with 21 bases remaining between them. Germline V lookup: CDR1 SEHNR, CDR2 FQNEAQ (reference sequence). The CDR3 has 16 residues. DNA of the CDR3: TGTGCCAGCAGCTCACCCCCGGAGGAAGTCGGTGATGAGCAGTTCTTC. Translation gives CASSSPPEEVGDEQFF. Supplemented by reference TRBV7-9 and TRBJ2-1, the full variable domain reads DTGVSQNPRHKITKRGQNVTFRCDPISEHNRLYWYRQTLGQGPEFLTYFQNEAQLEKSRLLSDRFSAERPKGSFSTLEIQRTEQGDSAMYLCASSSPPEEVGDEQFFGPGTRLTVL.

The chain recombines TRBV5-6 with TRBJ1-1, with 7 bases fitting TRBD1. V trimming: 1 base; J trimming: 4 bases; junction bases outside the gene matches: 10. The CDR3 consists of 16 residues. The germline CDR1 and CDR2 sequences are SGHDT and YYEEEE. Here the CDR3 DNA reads TGTGCCAGCAGCTTGTTGGCAGGGGGTGTTAGCACTGAAGCTTTCTTT. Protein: CASSLLAGGVSTEAFF.

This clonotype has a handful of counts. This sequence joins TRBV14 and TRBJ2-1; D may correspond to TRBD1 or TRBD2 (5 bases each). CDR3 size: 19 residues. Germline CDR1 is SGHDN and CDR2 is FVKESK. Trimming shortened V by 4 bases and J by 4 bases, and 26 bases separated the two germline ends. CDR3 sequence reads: CASSLYRDGFYTKYNEQFF. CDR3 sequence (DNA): TGTGCCAGCAGCCTCTACCGGGACGGCTTTTACACCAAGTACAATGAGCAGTTCTTC.

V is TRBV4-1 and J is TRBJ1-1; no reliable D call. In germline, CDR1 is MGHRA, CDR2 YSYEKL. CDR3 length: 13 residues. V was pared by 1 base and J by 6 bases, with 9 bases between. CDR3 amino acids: CASSQGGRPEAFF. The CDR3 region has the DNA TGCGCCAGCAGCCAAGGTGGACGGCCTGAAGCTTTCTTT.